This record looks at one T cell receptor (beta chain) sequence and its context. This entry belongs to a study of control samples from healthy donors and cancer patients. Profiling relied on immunoSEQ multiplex PCR, and the TCRdb table lists in-frame clones only, not all of them. The table lists fewer than 200,000 clones, around 93% of them singletons. V was clipped by 5 bases and J by 3 bases; unmatched bases: 2. Germline lookup yields CDR1 MNHEY and CDR2 SVGAGI. The CDR3 totals 14 residues. V and J are TRBV6-5 and TRBJ2-4, with TRBD1 matching 9 bases. Sequencing was performed on blood. This receptor was obtained from a woman aged 60-75 years in good health. The CDR3 sequence is CASSPDRGKNIQYF. The CDR3 bases are TGTGCCAGCAGTCCGGACAGGGGCAAAAACATTCAGTACTTC.